A single sample is the source of the 9 T cell receptor beta chains below, sequenced in a study of blood T cells in healthy people across ages. It was with a sample-barcoded 5' primer and a J-beta primer mix that a second PCR of roughly 7 to 12 cycles was run. TCRdb analysed the 5' RACE reads with MiXCR anew, one entry per CDR3 protein. The repertoire has more than 550,000 distinct CDR3 sequences, about 20% of them found once; the top ten carry roughly 22%. Material for sequencing was blood. Receptors originate from a man between 65 and 80 years old in good health.

The V call is TRBV15, the J call TRBJ2-5; D unresolved. Germline assignment: CDR1 LNHNV and CDR2 YYDKDF (reference sequence). The CDR3 covers 15 residues. V shed 2 bases and J shed 5 bases, with 15 bases lying between them. For the CDR3, the DNA is TGTGCCACCAGCAGACCGGGTTTACGGGCGGAGACCCAGTACTTC. Protein sequence: CATSRPGLRAETQYF.

About this clonotype: The junction departs from germline at one end; a sequencing error may be responsible. The rearrangement joins TRBV7-2 to TRBJ1-4; possible D gene TRBD1, 5 bases. The CDR3 length is 14 residues. Germline V gene data show CDR1 as SGHTA and CDR2 as FQGNSA. Here the CDR3 reads CARSLGATNEKLFF. The CDR3 DNA sequence: TGTGCCCGCAGCTTAGGGGCCACTAATGAAAAACTGTTTTTT.

This clonotype was seen only a few times. This chain uses TRBV18 with TRBJ2-3; 11 nucleotides align to TRBD2. With V trimmed by 2 bases and J by 6 bases, 7 bases remained unmatched. Germline lookup yields CDR1 KGHSH and CDR2 LQKENI. The CDR3 is 16 residues long. The CDR3 bases are TGTGCCAGCTCACCAGTAGCGGGGGGGCCGGGGGATACGCAGTATTTT. As protein: CASSPVAGGPGDTQYF.

This clonotype was recorded a few times. CDR3 sequence: CATSDPKDAGELFF. The CDR3 bases are TGTGCCACCAGCGACCCAAAGGACGCCGGGGAGCTGTTTTTT. The chain uses TRBV24-1 and TRBJ2-2, with D hard to call. The CDR3 contains 14 residues. Germline loops: CDR1 KGHDR, CDR2 SFDVKD. V was shortened by 7 bases and J by 6 bases, with 14 bases between the two germline ends.

This chain uses TRBV12-3 or TRBV12-4 with TRBJ1-1; D gene uncertain. Trimming took off 3 bases at V and 1 base at J, with 15 bases between the two ends. This CDR3 is built from 16 residues. Written as DNA, the CDR3 is TGTGCCAGCAGTTTTTTGTCAGCGCTCCCGAACACTGAAGCTTTCTTT. This sequence encodes CASSFLSALPNTEAFF.

This clonotype is a singleton in its sample. The DNA of the CDR3 is TGCGCCAGCAGCCCCGGGACAGGGGACAATGAGCAGTTCTTC. This codes for CASSPGTGDNEQFF. This chain joins TRBV5-1 and TRBJ2-1, with 10 bases identical to TRBD1. Germline V lookup: CDR1 SGHRS, CDR2 YFSETQ. This CDR3 has 14 amino acids. With V trimmed by 4 bases and J by 5 bases, 3 bases remained unmatched.

The chain combines TRBV19 with TRBJ1-2; a weak D match, TRBD1 (5 bases). The germline V gene has CDR1 LNHDA and CDR2 SQIVND (reference sequence). Trimming took off 11 bases at V and 8 bases at J, with 18 bases between the two ends. The CDR3 is 12 residues long. The CDR3 sequence is CASLGGIRGYTF. The CDR3 region has the DNA TGTGCCTCACTCGGGGGAATCCGGGGCTACACCTTC.

The chain recombines TRBV6-2 or TRBV6-3 with TRBJ2-7; D may match TRBD1 or TRBD2 (5 bases each). Germline V gene data show CDR1 as MNHEY and CDR2 as SVGEGT. The CDR3 contains 15 residues. The V and J ends lost 2 bases and 1 base respectively, with 12 bases between them. The CDR3, as DNA: TGTGCCAGCAGTTACCCTTTGGGACGGTCCTACGAGCAGTACTTC. Encoded protein: CASSYPLGRSYEQYF.

This clonotype was detected only a few times. The chain couples TRBV11-2 to TRBJ2-1; 16 nucleotides match TRBD2. The CDR3 consists of 17 residues. Germline V CDR1 and CDR2: SGHAT, FQNNGV. The junction had 8 bases not matched to a gene; V was cut back by 5 bases and J by 7 bases. CDR3 DNA: TGTGCCAGCAGCATGGGACTAGCGGGGGGGCTACTGAATGAGCAGTTCTTC. Protein sequence: CASSMGLAGGLLNEQFF.